These T cell receptor beta chains were read from a single sample in a study of shared clonotypes between healthy human individuals. Assay: immunoSEQ multiplex PCR; the TCRdb copy retains only in-frame clones and omits some. The top ten clones hold roughly 0.1% of a sample with hundreds of thousands of clones, 96% of them seen once. Sequenced material: naive CD8+ T cells sorted from blood. These receptors were taken from a woman in her 30s in good health. The CDR3 runs from the conserved cysteine through the conserved F or W.

J: TRBJ2-1
V: TRBV11-2
CDR3: CASSPGGGRQSPYNEQFF

J: TRBJ2-3
V: TRBV5-6
CDR3: CASIPASGPLDTQYF

J: TRBJ2-1
V: TRBV25-1
CDR3: CASSEFGSPYNEQFF

J: TRBJ2-1
V: TRBV27
CDR3: CASSLYGYSSYNEQFF

J: TRBJ1-4
V: TRBV28
CDR3: CASSHPGLRREKLFF

J: TRBJ2-1
V: TRBV29-1
CDR3: CSVVTSGDYNEQFF

J: TRBJ2-5
V: TRBV6-1
CDR3: CASSGQETQYF

J: TRBJ2-1
V: TRBV29-1
CDR3: CSGGTSGKNEQFF

J: TRBJ2-7
V: TRBV4-1
CDR3: CASSQGQNYEQYF

J: TRBJ2-7
V: TRBV11-2
CDR3: CASSLGVVAGVVYEQYF

J: TRBJ2-5
V: TRBV9
CDR3: CASSGRTGAIQETQYF

J: NA
V: TRBV29-1
CDR3: CSVESGHYEQYF

J: TRBJ2-5
V: TRBV5-1
CDR3: CASSPYPRETQYF

J: TRBJ2-7
V: TRBV15
CDR3: CATSSVSGAYEQYF

J: TRBJ2-5
V: TRBV5-3
CDR3: CARSLKGSGRAEETQYF

J: TRBJ1-2
V: TRBV30
CDR3: CAWSEWLRGQSGYTF

J: TRBJ1-2
V: TRBV2
CDR3: CASRPEMATHYGYTF

J: TRBJ2-3
V: TRBV11-2
CDR3: CASSLDIGGRAAMQYF

J: TRBJ1-2
V: TRBV5-8
CDR3: CASSLAERDRTYYGYTF

J: TRBJ2-3
V: TRBV9
CDR3: CASSPLPPDTQYF

J: TRBJ1-1
V: TRBV23-1
CDR3: CASSQYPINPKTEAFF

J: TRBJ1-1
V: TRBV14
CDR3: CASSRGKRNTEAFF

J: TRBJ2-1
V: TRBV6-4
CDR3: CASSDPGTHGNEQFF

J: TRBJ2-7
V: TRBV5-6
CDR3: CASSLITSYEQYF

J: TRBJ1-3
V: TRBV10-2
CDR3: CASRIDRNPGNTIYF

J: TRBJ2-3
V: TRBV5-5
CDR3: CASTHQLAGGDTQYF

J: TRBJ1-3
V: TRBV4-1
CDR3: CASSHPQPAGGNTIYF

J: TRBJ2-3
V: TRBV10-2
CDR3: CASSEIHESDTQYF

J: TRBJ1-2
V: TRBV6-5
CDR3: CASSYSRTGTGNGYTF

J: TRBJ2-2
V: TRBV9
CDR3: CASSGEVGTSEMNTGELFF

J: TRBJ2-7
V: TRBV11-2
CDR3: CASSLGPPYEQYF

J: TRBJ2-7
V: TRBV10-2
CDR3: CASSAESSYEQYF

J: TRBJ2-7
V: TRBV27
CDR3: CASSLGDPGSYEQYF

J: TRBJ2-7
V: TRBV29-1
CDR3: CSISEAYEQYF

J: TRBJ2-5
V: TRBV27
CDR3: CASSSLTGTSFETQYF

J: TRBJ2-1
V: TRBV27
CDR3: CASSVLGDEQFF

J: TRBJ2-5
V: TRBV27
CDR3: CASSSMGRLLGETQYF

J: TRBJ1-2
V: TRBV27
CDR3: CASSATSGQGDRYGYTF

J: TRBJ2-7
V: TRBV7-9
CDR3: CASSSSGSPPYEQYF

J: TRBJ1-1
V: TRBV6-5
CDR3: CASGTGRGAFF

J: TRBJ2-1
V: TRBV6-5
CDR3: CASNGQGAYNEQFF

J: TRBJ2-5
V: TRBV27
CDR3: CASSSGTSGRAETQYF

J: TRBJ2-7
V: TRBV27
CDR3: CASSINRGGEQYF

J: TRBJ1-3
V: TRBV11-2
CDR3: CASSPRGGSSGNTIYF

J: TRBJ1-5
V: TRBV5-6
CDR3: CASSFWAGGKPQHF

J: TRBJ1-2
V: TRBV2
CDR3: CASAVGEGLSYGYTF

J: TRBJ1-1
V: TRBV9
CDR3: CASSPYTRQGRENTEAFF

J: TRBJ2-1
V: TRBV5-1
CDR3: CASQRESGDEQFF

J: TRBJ2-7
V: TRBV14
CDR3: CASSQDSSYEQYF

J: TRBJ1-2
V: TRBV27
CDR3: CASSPGVPNYGYTF

J: TRBJ2-2
V: TRBV29-1
CDR3: CSVLQGTGELFF

J: TRBJ2-7
V: TRBV19
CDR3: CASSGRDSSYEQYF

J: TRBJ2-3
V: TRBV9
CDR3: CASSLGRVSTDTQYF

J: TRBJ2-1
V: TRBV11-2
CDR3: CASSLVVGTPNEQFF